This T cell receptor beta chain emerged from a study of beta chain features in type 1 diabetes (dated by TCRdb to the late 2010s). Concerning the study at large: Patients and healthy donors did not differ in mean age, gender distribution, total cell number or subset yield. A total of 100 million to 140 million sorted cells were examined across all samples, and the number of cells per subset was strongly correlated with RNA yield. The study compared the TCRB repertoires of sorted circulating CD4+ T cell subsets in recently diagnosed type 1 diabetes patients with those in matched healthy donors. Whereas all 28 donors provided naive and central memory subsets, regulatory and stem cell-like memory subsets were isolated from just 8 patients and roughly eight healthy donors.

General conclusions and limits of the study: Because small numbers of individuals were included in the HLA sub-analyses, any influence of HLA type on TCRB rearrangement was left unresolved. Shorter templates might have been favored by PCR, but patient and control samples were amplified and corrected together, so both groups would have been affected equally by any skew. In all four CD4+ subsets, TCRB CDR3 length was moderately but significantly shorter in type 1 diabetes patients. Fewer insertions and more nucleotide deletions at VDJ recombination sites were observed in patients with type 1 diabetes, implying thymic rearrangement abnormalities. Because cDNA rather than genomic DNA was sequenced, highly expressing activated cells could have been over-represented, although no difference in activation and CD3 levels was found between groups. Naive, central memory and regulatory TCRB repertoires appeared to be more alike among patients than among healthy donors.

From the cysteine through the phenylalanine, the CDR3 covers 15 amino acids. Just the 45-base CDR3 DNA is kept, in frame starting at base 1. CDR1 and CDR2, per the germline V gene (reference sequence), are SEHNR and FQNEAQ. Trimming takes 3 bases from V and 1 base from J, and the germline ends sit 10 bases apart. Each donor gave one peripheral blood draw, averaging approximately 120 mL, which was collected into heparinised tubes. A BD FACSAria II was used to sort naive, central memory, regulatory and stem cell-like memory CD4+ T cells with a panel that included CD45RO, CCR7, CD25, CD127, CD95 and CD27. Every sorted population had a purity above 95%. Right away, PBMCs were isolated by Lymphoprep density gradient centrifugation and were stained directly, with no culture step. Samples were stained and sorted in pairs, with one healthy donor and one patient per experiment, so that batch effects were minimized.

Concerning this clone itself: There is no known antigen for this receptor. No base qualities exist here, and no much larger clone lies one base off it.

All of the isolated RNA was reverse transcribed with the High Capacity cDNA Reverse Transcription Kit, so expressed TCRB transcripts were sequenced. Deep immunoSEQ sequencing was performed on naive, central memory and regulatory T cell samples, with an average of about 4 million total reads per sample. Sorted cells were lysed in RLT buffer, and RNA was extracted using DNase-treated RNeasy Micro or Mini kits according to cell number. Each cell subset was processed on its own to prevent cross-contamination, while patient and healthy donor samples were processed together. TCRB sequences were amplified from cDNA with the immunoSEQ multiplex PCR, producing 87-bp fragments spanning the CDR3 region. Sequencing of the amplicons was done on the Illumina HiSeq platform. In the authors' own workflow: PCR bias was corrected computationally using synthetic template baselines, and reads within Hamming distance 2 were collapsed, with unmergeable singletons discarded. Reads were aligned against IMGT to assign V, D and J genes, CDR3 length and insertions or deletions at six rearrangement sites. Within each subset, clonotype counts were normalized to sorted cell number, after which true diversity and Gini coefficients were computed with the tcR R package. The overlap coefficient, calculated on TCRB nucleotide sequences, was used to quantify repertoire sharing. Out-of-frame TCRB sequences from naive cells were analyzed as a proxy for the pre-selection repertoire. In TCRdb, the immuneACCESS table is reduced to in-frame sequences with V and J assigned. These tables do not hold every clone; where another copy was compared, an unresolved V gene accounts for under half, and the others remain unexplained. V, J and clone size are those of that table, while D and trimming were read from the DNA. The table for this sample lists roughly 330,000 clones; roughly 9.6% of them were counted only once. Under 0.02% of the sample goes to the ten largest clones.

The sequencing input was naive CD4+ T cells from blood. The sample's cell subset or site label, in plain terms: true naive CD4+ T cells. The chain employs TRBV7-9 and TRBJ2-1, with a tentative D gene TRBD2 over 6 matching bases. The sequence derives from a young woman in good health. The nucleotides are TGTGCCAGCAGCTTCAATAGCGGATCCTACAATGAGCAGTTCTTC. Translation gives CASSFNSGSYNEQFF.